Listed here are 14 T cell receptor beta chains from one sample, sequenced in a study of blood T cell repertoires in COVID-19. Method: immunoSEQ multiplex PCR; TCRdb's copy keeps in-frame clones and lacks some. The repertoire has under 300,000 clones, over 65% of them found once; the top ten carry 2.5% to 4%. Material for sequencing was peripheral blood. The receptors were sampled from a woman older than 75 with acute or convalescent COVID-19.

Note on this clone: Other DNA sequences from this sample encode an identical CDR3 as well. J is TRBJ1-3 and V is TRBV3-1 (or the pseudogene TRBV3-2); D is unclear. The V end was cut by 3 bases, the J end by 4 bases, with 4 bases between. CDR1 and CDR2 (germline): LGHDT, YNNKEL (reference sequence). The CDR3 totals 12 residues. CDR3 amino acids: CASSQAGNTIYF. In nucleotides, the CDR3 is TGTGCCAGCAGCCAGGCCGGAAACACCATATATTTT.

The chain has TRBV7-6 and TRBJ1-2; 10 bases line up with TRBD1. CDR1 and CDR2 (germline): SGHVS, FNYEAQ. With V trimmed by 5 bases and J by 1 base, 4 bases remained unmatched. This CDR3 comprises 15 residues. The CDR3 loop is CASSLGTGVNYGYTF. CDR3 nucleotides: TGTGCCAGCAGCCTCGGGACAGGGGTTAACTATGGCTACACCTTC.

The chain has TRBV3-1 (or the pseudogene TRBV3-2) and TRBJ2-2, with D possibly being TRBD1 (5 bases). The V end was cut by 1 base, the J end by 6 bases, with 6 bases between. Germline lookup yields CDR1 LGHDT and CDR2 YNNKEL (reference sequence). The length of the CDR3 is 13 residues. CDR3 sequence (DNA): TGTGCCAGCAGCCAAGGGGGCGCCGGGGAGCTGTTTTTT. Its translation is CASSQGGAGELFF.

This chain links TRBV19 with TRBJ1-2; 7 positions match TRBD1. Germline CDR1 reads LNHDA; CDR2 reads SQIVND (reference sequence). The CDR3 runs 16 residues. Germline trimming cut 9 bases from V and 7 bases from J; bases unmatched to any gene: 20. CDR3 DNA: TGTGCCAGCACTATCACAGGGGCTCCCACCCAACTTGGCTACACCTTC. Residues: CASTITGAPTQLGYTF.

Of note for this clone: The same CDR3 can be traced to other DNA sequences in this sample. V usage is TRBV5-1 and J usage is TRBJ2-5, with a weak D call TRBD2 (5 bases). Germline CDR1 and CDR2: SGHRS and YFSETQ. The CDR3 totals 14 residues. The V end lost 0 bases, the J end lost 0 bases, and 6 bases lay between the germline ends. The CDR3 region is CASSLGGYQETQYF. Written as DNA, the CDR3 is TGCGCCAGCAGCTTGGGAGGGTACCAAGAGACCCAGTACTTC.

Here the CDR3 reads CASSQDRTGGATEAFF. The CDR3 bases are TGTGCCAGCAGCCAAGATCGGACAGGCGGGGCCACTGAAGCTTTCTTT. V is TRBV4-2 and J is TRBJ1-1; the match to TRBD1 covers 7 bases. The V and J ends lost 0 bases and 4 bases, in that order; junction bases with no gene match: 8. The CDR3 runs 16 residues. Looked up from germline, CDR1 is LGHNA and CDR2 is YNFKEQ.

The rearrangement uses TRBV15 and TRBJ1-1; TRBD1 is a possible D gene (5 bases). V was pared by 0 bases and J by 1 base, with 9 bases between. CDR1 LNHNV and CDR2 YYDKDF come from the germline V gene (reference sequence). This CDR3 is 15 amino acids long. The CDR3 reads CATSRDVGQNTEAFF. CDR3 nucleotides: TGTGCCACCAGCAGAGATGTCGGACAGAACACTGAAGCTTTCTTT.

The chain has TRBV10-3 and TRBJ1-2; the D gene is possibly TRBD1 (5 bases). Germline CDR1 is ENHRY and CDR2 is SYGVKD. Trimming took off 5 bases at V and 5 bases at J, with 12 bases between the two ends. The CDR3 totals 13 residues. CDR3 coding DNA: TGTGCCATCAGTATCCCAGGGTCGTATGGCTACACCTTC. Amino acid sequence: CAISIPGSYGYTF.

The chain uses TRBV6-5 and TRBJ1-5; perhaps TRBD1 as D (5 bases). The CDR3 is 14 amino acids. V was pared by 7 bases and J by 1 base, with 11 bases between. Germline V gene data show CDR1 as MNHEY and CDR2 as SVGAGI. The CDR3 sequence: CASTGHGSNQPQHF. CDR3 sequence (DNA): TGTGCCAGCACCGGACATGGAAGCAATCAGCCCCAGCATTTT.

The V and J genes are TRBV28 and TRBJ1-5, with D uncertain. The length of the CDR3 is 11 residues. The germline V gene encodes CDR1 MDHEN and CDR2 SYDVKM. V was clipped by 6 bases and J by 11 bases, with 11 bases between them. The CDR3 sequence: CASRAREAQHF. In DNA, the CDR3 is TGTGCCAGCAGGGCGAGGGAGGCCCAGCATTTT.

The chain employs TRBV6-2 or TRBV6-3 and TRBJ2-1; TRBD1 matches 7 bases. The germline V gene has CDR1 MNHEY and CDR2 SVGEGT. V lost 3 bases and J lost 3; bases outside the gene matches: 5. The length of the CDR3 is 15 residues. This CDR3 reads CASSYPGQYYNEQFF. In nucleotides, the CDR3 is TGTGCCAGCAGTTATCCGGGACAGTACTACAATGAGCAGTTCTTC.

This clone was observed a handful of times. This chain joins TRBV4-3 and TRBJ2-2; weak D call: TRBD2 (5 bases). The V and J ends lost 4 bases and 2 bases respectively, with 8 bases between them. Germline CDR1 LGHNA, CDR2 YSLEER. This CDR3 spans 14 amino acids. CDR3: CASSPSGNTGELFF. DNA for the CDR3: TGCGCCAGCAGCCCTTCGGGAAACACCGGGGAGCTGTTTTTT.

The chain combines TRBV25-1 with TRBJ1-6, with D possibly matching TRBD1 (6 bases). The CDR3 is 15 amino acids. The V gene lost 8 bases and the J gene lost 8 bases, with 19 bases spanning the gap. Germline CDR1 is MGHDK and CDR2 is SYGVNS. CDR3 DNA: TGTGCCAGCGGAGGGCGCGGGGGGCTTGATTCACCCCTCCACTTT. Its protein is CASGGRGGLDSPLHF.

This chain links TRBV20-1 with TRBJ1-2; maybe TRBD1 (5 bases). The CDR3 consists of 11 residues. Deletions cut 4 bases from V and 8 bases from J, with 11 bases between. Germline CDR1 reads DFQATT; CDR2 reads SNEGSKA (reference sequence). The CDR3 DNA reads TGCAGTGCTAAGGGGCGTCGGGGCTACACCTTC. Its translation: CSAKGRRGYTF.